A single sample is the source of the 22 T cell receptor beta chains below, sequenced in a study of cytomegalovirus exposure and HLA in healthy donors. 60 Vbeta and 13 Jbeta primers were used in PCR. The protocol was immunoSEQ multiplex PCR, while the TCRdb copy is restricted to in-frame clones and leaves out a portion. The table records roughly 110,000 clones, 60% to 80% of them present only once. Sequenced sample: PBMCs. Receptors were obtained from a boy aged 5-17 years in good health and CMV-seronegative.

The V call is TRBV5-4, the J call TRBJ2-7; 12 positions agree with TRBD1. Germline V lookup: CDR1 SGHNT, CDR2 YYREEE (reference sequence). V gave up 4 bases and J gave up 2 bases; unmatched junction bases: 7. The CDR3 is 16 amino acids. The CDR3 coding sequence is TGTGCCAGCAGCGCGATCGGGACAGGGGGCCCCTACGAGCAGTACTTC. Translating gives CASSAIGTGGPYEQYF.

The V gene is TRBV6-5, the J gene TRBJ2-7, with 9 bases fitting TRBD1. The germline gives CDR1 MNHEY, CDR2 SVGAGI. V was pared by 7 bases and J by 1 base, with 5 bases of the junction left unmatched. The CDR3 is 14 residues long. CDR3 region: CASTRQGGSYEQYF. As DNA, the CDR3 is TGTGCCAGCACCAGACAGGGGGGGTCCTACGAGCAGTACTTC.

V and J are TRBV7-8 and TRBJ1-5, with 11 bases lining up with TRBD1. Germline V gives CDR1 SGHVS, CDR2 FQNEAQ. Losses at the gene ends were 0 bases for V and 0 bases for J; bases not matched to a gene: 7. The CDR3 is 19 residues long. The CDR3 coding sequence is TGTGCCAGCAGCTTAGCGGGGGACAGGGGGACTTATAGCAATCAGCCCCAGCATTTT. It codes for CASSLAGDRGTYSNQPQHF. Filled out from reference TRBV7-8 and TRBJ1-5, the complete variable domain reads GAGVSQSPRYKVAKRGQDVALRCDPISGHVSLFWYQQALGQGPEFLTYFQNEAQLDKSGLPSDRFFAERPEGSVSTLKIQRTQQEDSAVYLCASSLAGDRGTYSNQPQHFGDGTRLSIL.

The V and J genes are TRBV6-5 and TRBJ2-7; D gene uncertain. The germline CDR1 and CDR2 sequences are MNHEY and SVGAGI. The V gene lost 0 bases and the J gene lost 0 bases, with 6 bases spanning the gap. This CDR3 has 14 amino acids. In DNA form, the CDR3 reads TGTGCCAGCAGTTACTCCTCTTTCTCCTACGAGCAGTACTTC. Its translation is CASSYSSFSYEQYF.

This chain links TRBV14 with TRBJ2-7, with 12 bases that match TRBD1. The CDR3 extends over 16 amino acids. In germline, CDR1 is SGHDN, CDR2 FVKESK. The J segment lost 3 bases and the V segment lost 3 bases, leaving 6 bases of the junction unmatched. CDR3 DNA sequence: TGTGCCAGCAGCCACGACGGGACAGGGGGCGTCTACGAGCAGTACTTC. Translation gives CASSHDGTGGVYEQYF.

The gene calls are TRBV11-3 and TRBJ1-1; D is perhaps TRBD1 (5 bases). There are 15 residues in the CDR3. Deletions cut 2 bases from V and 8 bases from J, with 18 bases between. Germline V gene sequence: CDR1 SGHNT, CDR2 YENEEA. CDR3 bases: TGTGCCAGCAGCTTACACAGGTTCGCAAATACCGAAGCTTTCTTT. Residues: CASSLHRFANTEAFF.

As DNA, the CDR3 is TGTGCCAGCAGCTTAGCAGGACCCTACAGGCCCCTCCACTTT. This codes for CASSLAGPYRPLHF. The gene calls are TRBV7-2 and TRBJ1-6, with D possibly TRBD1 on 5 matching bases. The CDR3 extends over 14 amino acids. The germline V gene encodes CDR1 SGHTA and CDR2 FQGNSA. Between the trimmed V and J ends, which lost 0 bases and 13 bases, there was a span of 13 bases.

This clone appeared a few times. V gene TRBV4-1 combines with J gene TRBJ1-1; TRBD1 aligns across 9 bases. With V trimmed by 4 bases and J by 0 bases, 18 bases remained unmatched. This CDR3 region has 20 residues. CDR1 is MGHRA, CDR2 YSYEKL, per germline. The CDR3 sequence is CASSPSGTGSLGGLNTEAFF. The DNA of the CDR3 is TGCGCCAGCAGCCCTTCCGGGACAGGGAGCTTAGGGGGATTGAACACTGAAGCTTTCTTT.

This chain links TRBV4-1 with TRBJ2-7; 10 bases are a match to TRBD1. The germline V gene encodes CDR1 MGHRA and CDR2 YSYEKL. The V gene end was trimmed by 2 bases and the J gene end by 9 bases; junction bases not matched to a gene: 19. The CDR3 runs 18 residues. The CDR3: CASSQPGQGYHSSTMQYF. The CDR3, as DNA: TGCGCCAGCAGCCAACCGGGACAGGGGTACCATTCCTCGACGATGCAGTACTTC.

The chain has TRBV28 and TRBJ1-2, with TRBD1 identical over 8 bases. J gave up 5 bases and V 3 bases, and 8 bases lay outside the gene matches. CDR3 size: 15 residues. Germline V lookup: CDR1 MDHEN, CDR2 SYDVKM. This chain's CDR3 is CASSFPDRAGYGYTF. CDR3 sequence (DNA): TGTGCCAGCAGTTTTCCGGACAGGGCAGGGTATGGCTACACCTTC.

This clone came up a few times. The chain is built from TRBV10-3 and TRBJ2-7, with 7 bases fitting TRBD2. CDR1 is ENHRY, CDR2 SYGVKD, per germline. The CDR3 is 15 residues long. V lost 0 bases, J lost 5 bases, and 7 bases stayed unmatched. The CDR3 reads CAISESGGLGNEQYF. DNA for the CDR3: TGTGCCATCAGTGAGTCGGGAGGGTTAGGAAACGAGCAGTACTTC.

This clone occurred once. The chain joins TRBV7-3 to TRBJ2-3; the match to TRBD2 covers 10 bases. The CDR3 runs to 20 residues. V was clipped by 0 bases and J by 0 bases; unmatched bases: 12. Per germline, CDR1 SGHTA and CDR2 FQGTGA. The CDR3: CASSLTYRTSGIFSTDTQYF. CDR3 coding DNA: TGTGCCAGCAGCTTAACCTACAGGACTAGCGGAATATTTAGCACAGATACGCAGTATTTT.

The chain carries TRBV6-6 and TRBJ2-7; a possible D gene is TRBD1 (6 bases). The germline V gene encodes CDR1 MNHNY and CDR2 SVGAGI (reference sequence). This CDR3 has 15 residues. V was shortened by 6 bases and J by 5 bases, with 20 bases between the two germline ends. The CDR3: CASSPRSQGFHEQYF. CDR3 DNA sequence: TGTGCCAGCAGCCCACGTAGTCAGGGGTTCCACGAGCAGTACTTC.

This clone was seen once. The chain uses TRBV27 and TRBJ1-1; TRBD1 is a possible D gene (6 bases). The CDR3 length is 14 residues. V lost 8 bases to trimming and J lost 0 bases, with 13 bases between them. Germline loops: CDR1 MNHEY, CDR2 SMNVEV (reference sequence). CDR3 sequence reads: CASLGRGVNTEAFF. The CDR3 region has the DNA TGTGCCAGCTTGGGGAGGGGGGTGAACACTGAAGCTTTCTTT.

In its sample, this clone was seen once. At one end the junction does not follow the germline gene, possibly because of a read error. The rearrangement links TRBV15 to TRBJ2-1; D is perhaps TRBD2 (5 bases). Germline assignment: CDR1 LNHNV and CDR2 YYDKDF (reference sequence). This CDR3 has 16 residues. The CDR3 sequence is CATSRPPEGSHNEQFF. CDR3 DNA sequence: TGTGCCACCAGCAGACCCCCCGAGGGCTCCCACAATGAGCAGTTCTTC.

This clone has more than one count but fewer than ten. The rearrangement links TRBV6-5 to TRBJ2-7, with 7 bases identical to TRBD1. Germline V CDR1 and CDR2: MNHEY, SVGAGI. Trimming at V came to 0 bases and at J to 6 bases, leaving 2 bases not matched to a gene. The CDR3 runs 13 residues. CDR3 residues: CASSYSGQSEQYF. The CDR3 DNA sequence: TGTGCCAGCAGTTACTCGGGACAGAGCGAGCAGTACTTC.

The CDR3 sequence: CASSSREGLNTEAFF. Here the CDR3 DNA reads TGTGCCAGCAGCTCGAGGGAGGGTTTGAACACTGAAGCTTTCTTT. The V call is TRBV7-8, the J call TRBJ1-1; D not certain. The V end lost 4 bases, the J end lost 0 bases, and 12 bases lay between the germline ends. The CDR3 has 15 amino acids. The V gene's germline CDR1 is SGHVS and CDR2 FQNEAQ.

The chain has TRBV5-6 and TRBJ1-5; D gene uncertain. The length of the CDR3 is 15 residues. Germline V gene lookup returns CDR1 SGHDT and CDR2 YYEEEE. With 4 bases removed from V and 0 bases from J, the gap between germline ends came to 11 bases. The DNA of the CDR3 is TGTGCCAGCAGCCAACGGGGATTTAGCAATCAGCCCCAGCATTTT. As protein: CASSQRGFSNQPQHF.

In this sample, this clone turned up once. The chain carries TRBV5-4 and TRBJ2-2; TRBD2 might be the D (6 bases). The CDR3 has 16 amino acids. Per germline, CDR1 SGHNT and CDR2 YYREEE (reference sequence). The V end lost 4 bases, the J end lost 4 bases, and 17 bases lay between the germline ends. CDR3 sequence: CASSQQAGTITGELFF. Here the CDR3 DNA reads TGTGCCAGCAGCCAGCAGGCGGGAACTATCACCGGGGAGCTGTTTTTT.

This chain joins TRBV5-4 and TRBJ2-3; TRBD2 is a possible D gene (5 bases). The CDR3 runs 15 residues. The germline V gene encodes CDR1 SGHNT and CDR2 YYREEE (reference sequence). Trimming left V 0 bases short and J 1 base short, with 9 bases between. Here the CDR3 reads CASSLAPEGTDTQYF. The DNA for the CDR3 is TGTGCCAGCAGCTTGGCCCCGGAGGGCACAGATACGCAGTATTTT.

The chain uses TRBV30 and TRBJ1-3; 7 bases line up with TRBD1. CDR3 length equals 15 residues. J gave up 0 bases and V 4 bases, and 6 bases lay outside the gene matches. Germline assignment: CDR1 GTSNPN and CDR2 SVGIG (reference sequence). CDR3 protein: CAWTRDSFSGNTIYF. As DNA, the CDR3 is TGTGCCTGGACCAGGGACAGCTTCTCTGGAAACACCATATATTTT.

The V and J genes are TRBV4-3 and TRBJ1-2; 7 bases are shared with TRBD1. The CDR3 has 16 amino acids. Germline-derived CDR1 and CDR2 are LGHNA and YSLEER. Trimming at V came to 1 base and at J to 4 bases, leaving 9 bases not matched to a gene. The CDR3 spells CASSQVADRYIYGYTF. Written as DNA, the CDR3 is TGCGCCAGCAGCCAAGTTGCGGACAGGTACATCTATGGCTACACCTTC.